This entry features one T cell receptor beta chain sequence. The source of the sample is a study of blood T cell repertoires in COVID-19. Study information: T cells, B-cell-depleted T cells, or PBMCs supplied cDNA or gDNA.

V lost 6 bases and J lost 2; bases outside the gene matches: 11. Germline V lookup: CDR1 MDHEN, CDR2 SYDVKM. The CDR3 sequence is 18 residues long. In the authors' methods: Estimates of nucleated cell counts were drawn from the amplification of reference gene primers. Profiled with immunoSEQ multiplex PCR; TCRdb holds only in-frame clones, not every one. V and J calls and clone size come straight from that table; D and trimming were deduced from the DNA. The sample consists of around 110,000 clones, over 70% of them appearing once. This TCR was sampled from a woman aged 70-85 years with acute or convalescent COVID-19. The sequenced material came from peripheral blood. The chain recombines TRBV28 with TRBJ2-7; TRBD2 matches 15 bases. The chain's CDR3 is CASSLYGLAGGKTYEQYF. For the CDR3, the DNA is TGTGCCAGCAGCCTTTATGGACTAGCGGGAGGGAAGACCTACGAGCAGTACTTC.